This T cell receptor (beta chain) originates from a study of cytotoxic CD8 clonotypes in ibrutinib-treated CLL. Study as a whole: Of a cohort that held ten to twelve relapsed/refractory and around 16 treatment-naive patients, 17 to 18 were IGHV unmutated. Study conclusions and caveats: Clonality increased at ibrutinib response and stayed stable in sustained remission. At progression, however, it fell back toward baseline. The study found baseline clonality above age-matched healthy donors, tracking circulating CD8+ T-cell counts.

Details on this clone: The target antigen is unknown.

V gave up 0 bases and J gave up 3 bases, with 12 bases separating them. Germline V gives CDR1 LNHNV, CDR2 YYDKDF (reference sequence). The CDR3 contains 15 residues. Sequencing was designed to attain a depth spanning 1 in 200,000 to 1 in 1 million T cells. The table came from immunoSEQ multiplex PCR; TCRdb's copy has only in-frame clones and leaves some out. The data show approximately 47,000 clones, with over 60% seen just once and roughly 21% held by the top ten. The chain uses TRBV15 and TRBJ2-7, with no clear D. The specimen was PBMCs, collected after 24 months of ibrutinib treatment. This receptor was taken from a human donor with chronic lymphocytic leukemia. CDR3 coding DNA: TGTGCCACCAGCAGAGATAGGACCGGATACTACGAGCAGTACTTC. Amino acid sequence: CATSRDRTGYYEQYF.